This T cell receptor beta chain was sequenced in a study of patients and donors after allogeneic stem cell transplantation. V was pared by 3 bases and J by 7 bases, with 9 bases between. CDR3 length: 12 amino acids. TCRdb re-analysed the RT-PCR reads in MiXCR, keeping a single row per CDR3 protein. The sample has roughly 200,000 distinct CDR3 sequences; around two fifths are singletons. The sequenced sample was blood, either unsorted or a sorted T cell fraction (not recorded which). The receptor was derived from a human donor who was either an allogeneic HSCT recipient or a stem cell or donor lymphocyte infusion donor (not recorded which). It is not recorded whose cells these are; they may come from a transplant donor. This chain joins TRBV12-3 or TRBV12-4 and TRBJ1-1, with TRBD1 as a possible D gene (5 bases). CDR3 residues: CASSFPQVEAFF. DNA of the CDR3: TGTGCCAGCAGTTTCCCACAGGTTGAAGCTTTCTTT.